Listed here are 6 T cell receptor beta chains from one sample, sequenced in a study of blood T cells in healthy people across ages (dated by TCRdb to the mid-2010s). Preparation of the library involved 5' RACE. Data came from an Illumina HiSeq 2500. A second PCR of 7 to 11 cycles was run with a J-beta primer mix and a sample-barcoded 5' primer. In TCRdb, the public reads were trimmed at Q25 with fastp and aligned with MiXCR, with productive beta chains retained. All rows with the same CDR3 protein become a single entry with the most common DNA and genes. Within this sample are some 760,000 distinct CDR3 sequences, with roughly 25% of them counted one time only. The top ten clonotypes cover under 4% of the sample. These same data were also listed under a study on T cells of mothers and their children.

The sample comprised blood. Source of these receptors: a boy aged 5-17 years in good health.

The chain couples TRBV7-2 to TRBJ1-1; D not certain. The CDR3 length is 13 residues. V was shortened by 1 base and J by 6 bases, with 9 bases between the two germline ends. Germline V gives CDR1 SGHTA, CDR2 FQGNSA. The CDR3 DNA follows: TGTGCCAGCAGCTTAGGGCCCTTACCTGAAGCTTTCTTT. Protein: CASSLGPLPEAFF.

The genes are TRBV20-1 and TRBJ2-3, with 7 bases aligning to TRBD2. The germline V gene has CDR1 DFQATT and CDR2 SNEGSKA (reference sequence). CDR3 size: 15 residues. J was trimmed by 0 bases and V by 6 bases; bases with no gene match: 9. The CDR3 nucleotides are TGCAGTGCCGATAGCCGGGAGGTCAGCACAGATACGCAGTATTTT. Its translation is CSADSREVSTDTQYF.

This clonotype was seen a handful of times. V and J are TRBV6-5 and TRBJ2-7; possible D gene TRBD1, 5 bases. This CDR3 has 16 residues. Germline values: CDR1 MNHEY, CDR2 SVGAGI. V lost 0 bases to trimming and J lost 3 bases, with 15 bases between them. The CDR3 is CASSYSGVDGYYEQYF. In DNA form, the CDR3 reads TGTGCCAGCAGTTACTCAGGGGTGGACGGGTACTACGAGCAGTACTTC.

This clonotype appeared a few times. The CDR3: CASSLTSGRNEQFF. CDR3 DNA sequence: TGTGCCAGCAGCTTGACTAGCGGACGCAATGAGCAGTTCTTC. This chain joins TRBV12-3 or TRBV12-4 and TRBJ2-7; 9 positions agree with TRBD2. The J call may be wrong; the DNA end is better matched by TRBJ2-1. The CDR3 loop spans 14 amino acids.

CDR3 DNA sequence: TGTGCCAGCAGGATGACAGGACAAGAGACCCAGTACTTC. It codes for CASRMTGQETQYF. This chain links TRBV28 with TRBJ2-5; possibly TRBD1 for D (6 bases). CDR1 and CDR2 (germline): MDHEN, SYDVKM. Deletions cut 6 bases from V and 2 bases from J, with 10 bases between. The CDR3 covers 13 residues.

This chain's CDR3 is CSVAETAKAFF. The CDR3, as DNA: TGCAGCGTTGCTGAGACAGCTAAAGCTTTCTTT. The gene calls are TRBV29-1 and TRBJ1-1, with D perhaps TRBD1 (5 bases). Trimming cost V 4 bases and J 9 bases, with 12 bases left between them. The germline V gene encodes CDR1 SQVTM and CDR2 ANQGSEA. CDR3 length: 11 amino acids.